There are many counts of the clone carrying this TCR beta chain. Its antigen is unidentified. The sample originates from a study of T cells in Graves' hyperthyroidism and ophthalmopathy. The study, taken as a whole, reports: Appearing also in blood were most of the thyroid clonotypes expanded above 0.001. A model built on 13 V-J features separated ophthalmopathy from stable hyperthyroidism.

There were TCR beta CDR3 regions amplified from RNA transcripts. The HTBI primer set was used in a first-round RT-PCR of the TCR CDR3. TCRdb re-derived calls from the multiplex PCR reads in MiXCR, one entry per CDR3 protein. Here the sample spans approximately 690,000 distinct CDR3 sequences, 20% to 25% being singletons. The source is a man aged 30 to 39 with Graves' ophthalmopathy. Source material: blood.

CDR3 nucleotides: TGTGCCAGCAGCTTAGAACTCTCTGGAAACACCATATATTTT. It yields the protein CASSLELSGNTIYF. The chain employs TRBV11-2 and TRBJ1-3, with D uncertain. The CDR3 has 14 residues. Per germline, CDR1 SGHAT and CDR2 FQNNGV. The V gene lost 0 bases and the J gene lost 0 bases, with 3 bases spanning the gap. The complete variable domain, with remaining parts taken from reference TRBV11-2 and TRBJ1-3, reads EAGVAQSPRYKIIEKRQSVAFWCNPISGHATLYWYQQILGQGPKLLIQFQNNGVVDDSQLPKDRFSAERLKGVDSTLKIQPAKLEDSAVYLCASSLELSGNTIYFGEGSWLTVV.